These T cell receptor beta chains were read from a single sample in a study of long-term antiretroviral therapy in people with HIV. Sequencing was performed with immunoSEQ multiplex PCR; in TCRdb, only in-frame clones are kept and a portion is missing. Of about 17,000 clones in the sample, about 86% were seen once. Specimen: unsorted PBMCs, collected 0.1 years after starting antiretroviral therapy. The receptors derive from a young man with HIV. CDR3s include the opening cysteine and the closing phenylalanine or tryptophan. D genes are given only for firm matches. Clone size, where shown, is once, few, many, or a class for clones that have expanded.

>TRBJ2-2|.|16|TRBD2|TRBV27
CASSPIAGGQTGELFF
TGTGCCAGCAGTCCTATCGCGGGGGGGCAGACCGGGGAGCTGTTTTTT
>TRBJ2-7|once|15|.|TRBV27
CASSLFPGPAYEQYF
TGTGCCAGCAGTTTATTTCCAGGGCCCGCCTACGAGCAGTACTTC
>TRBJ1-2|.|15|.|TRBV6-6
CASTVGPQKGYGYTF
TGTGCCAGCACCGTGGGTCCTCAAAAAGGCTATGGCTACACCTTC
>TRBJ1-3|.|13|TRBD1|TRBV19
CASSDRDGNTIYF
TGTGCCAGTTCGGACAGGGATGGAAACACCATATATTTT
>TRBJ2-3|.|15|TRBD1|TRBV4-2
CASSQEQGPTDTQYF
TGTGCCAGCAGCCAGGAACAGGGGCCCACAGATACGCAGTATTTT
>TRBJ1-1|.|11|.|TRBV4-1
CASSRAEEAFF
TGCGCCAGCAGCCGGGCAGAAGAAGCTTTCTTT
>TRBJ1-2|few|13|.|TRBV27
CASGKGGPNGYTF
TGTGCCAGCGGAAAAGGAGGGCCTAATGGCTACACCTTC
>TRBJ2-2|few|14|.|TRBV9
CASSVGGLPGELFF
TGTGCCAGCAGCGTAGGAGGATTGCCCGGGGAGCTGTTTTTT
>TRBJ2-1|.|15|.|TRBV29-1
CSVEDLRGGRNEQFF
TGCAGCGTTGAAGATCTAAGGGGTGGACGCAATGAGCAGTTCTTC
>TRBJ2-7|.|12|TRBD1|TRBV28
CASSAGTAEQYF
TGTGCCAGCAGTGCCGGGACAGCCGAGCAGTACTTC
>TRBJ2-7|.|14|TRBD1|TRBV4-3
CASSPGTGFSEQYF
TGCGCCAGCAGTCCCGGGACAGGGTTCTCCGAGCAGTACTTC
>TRBJ2-1|.|16|TRBD2|TRBV4-3
CASSQGVAGDYNEQFF
TGCGCCAGCAGCCAAGGTGTAGCGGGGGATTACAATGAGCAGTTCTTC
>TRBJ1-6|.|16|.|TRBV7-8
CASSLEGLRDNSPLHF
TGTGCCAGCAGCTTAGAGGGGCTGAGGGATAATTCACCCCTCCACTTT
>TRBJ2-1|.|11|TRBD1|TRBV2
CASLTGYEQFF
TGTGCCAGCCTGACAGGGTACGAGCAGTTCTTC
>TRBJ1-4|.|12|.|TRBV30
CAWSVLREKLFF
TGTGCCTGGAGTGTACTAAGGGAAAAACTGTTTTTT
>TRBJ1-2|.|16|TRBD1|TRBV9
CASSSTGTGVGHGYTF
TGTGCCAGCAGCTCTACCGGGACAGGGGTAGGTCATGGCTACACCTTC
>TRBJ1-4|.|15|.|TRBV6-5
CASSYSGGEDEKLFF
TGTGCCAGCAGTTACTCAGGGGGGGAGGATGAAAAACTGTTTTTT
>TRBJ2-2|.|16|TRBD2|TRBV7-9
CASSTRTSGGTGELFF
TGTGCCAGCAGCACACGGACTAGCGGGGGCACCGGGGAGCTGTTTTTT
>TRBJ2-3|.|14|.|TRBV13
CASSGLPGPLILYF
TGTGCCAGCAGCGGCCTACCGGGACCCCTTATATTGTATTTT
>TRBJ1-1|.|13|.|TRBV18
CASSPEQGTEAFF
TGTGCCAGCTCACCAGAGCAGGGCACTGAAGCTTTCTTT
>TRBJ1-2|.|16|TRBD1|TRBV18
CASSPSRTGDHYGYTF
TGTGCCAGCTCACCGAGCAGGACAGGGGACCACTATGGCTACACCTTC
>TRBJ1-1|.|14|.|TRBV7-6
CASSLVSGNTEAFF
TGTGCCAGCAGCTTAGTATCCGGTAACACTGAAGCTTTCTTT
>TRBJ2-1|.|12|.|TRBV7-8
CASSSRWDEQFF
TGTGCCAGCAGCTCTAGGTGGGATGAGCAGTTCTTC
>TRBJ2-7|.|13|.|TRBV11-2
CASSPIPNYEQYF
TGTGCCAGCAGCCCGATTCCCAACTACGAGCAGTACTTC
>TRBJ1-6|.|14|.|TRBV5-1
CASSSDRPNSPLHF
TGCGCCAGCAGCTCTGACAGGCCTAATTCACCCCTCCACTTT
>TRBJ2-1|.|14|.|TRBV28
CASSTDSSYNEQFF
TGTGCCAGCAGCACGGACAGCTCCTACAATGAGCAGTTCTTC
>TRBJ2-7|.|17|TRBD2|TRBV4-3
CASSPGLAGGPSVEQYF
TGCGCCAGCAGCCCCGGACTAGCGGGAGGGCCTAGTGTCGAGCAGTACTTC
>TRBJ1-6|once|15|.|TRBV4-3
CASSQVRGSNSPLHF
TGCGCCAGCAGCCAAGTTCGGGGCAGCAATTCACCCCTCCACTTT
>TRBJ1-2|few|12|.|TRBV6-5
CASRGTNYGYTF
TGTGCCAGCAGGGGTACTAACTATGGCTACACCTTC
>TRBJ2-2|once|14|TRBD2|TRBV4-3
CASSQLSGSGELFF
TGCGCCAGCAGCCAACTTAGCGGGAGCGGGGAGCTGTTTTTT
>TRBJ2-7|.|12|.|TRBV9
CASSFTGSEQYF
TGTGCCAGCAGCTTTACAGGGAGCGAGCAGTACTTC
>TRBJ2-5|.|18|.|TRBV2
CASSEASLVGLWPETQYF
TGTGCCAGCAGTGAAGCGTCTTTGGTGGGACTCTGGCCAGAGACCCAGTACTTC
>TRBJ1-4|.|13|TRBD1|TRBV7-9
CASSLWTGEKLFF
TGTGCCAGCAGCTTATGGACAGGTGAAAAACTGTTTTTT
>TRBJ2-2|.|15|.|TRBV9
CASSPRSDMTGELFF
TGTGCCAGCAGCCCCAGGTCGGACATGACCGGGGAGCTGTTTTTT
>TRBJ1-2|.|19|TRBD1|TRBV4-3
CASSQDLKRAGTVGGGYTF
TGCGCCAGCAGCCAAGATCTAAAGCGTGCAGGGACAGTGGGGGGAGGCTACACCTTC
>TRBJ1-1|.|8|.|TRBV29-1
CSVEDSFF
TGCAGCGTTGAAGATTCCTTCTTT